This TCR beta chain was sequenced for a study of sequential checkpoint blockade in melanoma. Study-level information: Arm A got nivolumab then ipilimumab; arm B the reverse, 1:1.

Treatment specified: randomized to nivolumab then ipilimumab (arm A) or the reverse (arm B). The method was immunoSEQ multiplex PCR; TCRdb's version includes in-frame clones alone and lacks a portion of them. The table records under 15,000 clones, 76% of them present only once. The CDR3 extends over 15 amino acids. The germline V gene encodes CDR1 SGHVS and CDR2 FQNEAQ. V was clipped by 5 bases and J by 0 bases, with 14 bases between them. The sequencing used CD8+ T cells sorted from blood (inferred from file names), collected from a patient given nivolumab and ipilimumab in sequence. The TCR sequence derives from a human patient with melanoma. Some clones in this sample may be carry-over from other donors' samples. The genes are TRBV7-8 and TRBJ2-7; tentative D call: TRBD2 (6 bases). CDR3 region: CASSLSAGTSYEQYF. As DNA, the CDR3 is TGTGCCAGCAGCCTGTCGGCGGGGACCTCCTACGAGCAGTACTTC.